This TCR beta chain emerged from a study of spatial heterogeneity in lung cancer. The study, taken as a whole, reports: Counts of expanded intratumoral alpha and beta TCRs tracked tumor mutation counts.

Every cDNA TCR molecule received its own unique molecular identifier. TCRdb redid the calling of the 5' RACE reads with MiXCR, one entry per CDR3 protein. The table includes thousands of distinct CDR3 sequences, roughly an eighth detected once. The time point is: sample taken at primary tumor resection. This clonotype was counted many times. Antigen: not known. As an off-target read in a library built for alpha chains, this beta chain has a frequency of little significance. The source is a male donor with early-stage non-small cell lung cancer. Sequencing was performed on lung tumor tissue, taken at surgery.

CDR3 sequence reads: CASSFRLAGAEGYF. The CDR3 DNA reads TGTGCCAGCAGTTTTCGCCTAGCGGGAGCCGAGGGGTACTTC. The chain joins TRBV12-3 or TRBV12-4 to TRBJ2-7, with 10 bases that match TRBD2. With 3 bases clipped from V and 12 bases from J, the junction kept 11 bases outside the gene matches. This CDR3 region has 14 residues.